This T cell receptor (beta chain) was identified in a study of metastatic and nonmetastatic thyroid tumors. This clone occurred many times. TCRdb re-called the PCR reads with MiXCR. The data show approximately 22,000 clones, about 16% seen once. This CDR3 is 15 amino acids long. Germline loops: CDR1 LNHDA, CDR2 SQIVND (reference sequence). V was cut by 3 bases and J by 9 bases, with 18 bases left in between. All patients reached thyroid surgery having received no treatment beforehand. This chain joins TRBV19 and TRBJ2-1, with D tentatively TRBD2 (6 bases). This sequence originates from a female donor with papillary thyroid cancer or a benign thyroid nodule (not recorded which). Some clones in this sample may be carry-over from other donors' samples. The sequenced sample was tumor tissue. CDR3 coding DNA: TGTGCCAGTAGTATGGGCAGGGAGGTATGGGGTGAGCAGTTCTTC. Its translation is CASSMGREVWGEQFF. The full variable domain, with the rest looked up from reference TRBV19 and TRBJ2-1, is DGGITQSPKYLFRKEGQNVTLSCEQNLNHDAMYWYRQDPGQGLRLIYYSQIVNDFQKGDIAEGYSVSREKKESFPLTVTSAQKNPTAFYLCASSMGREVWGEQFFGPGTRLTVL.